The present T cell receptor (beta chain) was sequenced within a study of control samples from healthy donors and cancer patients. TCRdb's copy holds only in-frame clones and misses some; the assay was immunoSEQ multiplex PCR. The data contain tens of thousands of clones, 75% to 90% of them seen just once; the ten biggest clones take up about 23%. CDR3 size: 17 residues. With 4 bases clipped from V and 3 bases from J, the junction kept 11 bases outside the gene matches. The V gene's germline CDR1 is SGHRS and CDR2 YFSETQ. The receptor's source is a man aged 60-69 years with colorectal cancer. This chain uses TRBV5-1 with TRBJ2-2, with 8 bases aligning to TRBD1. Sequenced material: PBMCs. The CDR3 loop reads CASSLGRQGAHTGELFF. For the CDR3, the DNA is TGCGCCAGCAGCCTTGGACGGCAGGGGGCTCACACCGGGGAGCTGTTTTTT.